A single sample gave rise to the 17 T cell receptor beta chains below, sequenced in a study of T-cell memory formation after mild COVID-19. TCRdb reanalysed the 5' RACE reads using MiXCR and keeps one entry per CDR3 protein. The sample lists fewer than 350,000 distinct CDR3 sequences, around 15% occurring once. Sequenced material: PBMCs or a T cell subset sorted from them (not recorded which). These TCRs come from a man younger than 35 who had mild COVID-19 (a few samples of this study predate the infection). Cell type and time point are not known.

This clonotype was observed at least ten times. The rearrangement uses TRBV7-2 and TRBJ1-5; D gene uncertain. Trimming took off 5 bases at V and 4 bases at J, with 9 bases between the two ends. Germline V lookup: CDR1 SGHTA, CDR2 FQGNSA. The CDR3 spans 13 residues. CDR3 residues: CASSQNRNQPQHF. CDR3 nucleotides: TGTGCCAGCAGCCAAAACAGAAATCAGCCCCAGCATTTT.

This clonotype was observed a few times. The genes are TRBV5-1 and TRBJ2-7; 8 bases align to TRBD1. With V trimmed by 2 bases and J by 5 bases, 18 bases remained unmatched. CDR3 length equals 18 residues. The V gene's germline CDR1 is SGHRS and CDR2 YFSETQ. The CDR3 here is CASSFGPLLGTGGHEQYV. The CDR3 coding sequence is TGCGCCAGCAGCTTTGGGCCGCTCTTAGGGACAGGAGGCCACGAGCAGTACGTC.

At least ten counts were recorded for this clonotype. CDR3 sequence reads: CASSLYPSGGRNTGELFF. DNA of the CDR3: TGTGCCAGCAGTTTATATCCTAGCGGGGGAAGGAACACCGGGGAGCTGTTTTTT. The rearrangement joins TRBV27 to TRBJ2-2; 10 positions match TRBD2. The V gene's germline CDR1 is MNHEY and CDR2 SMNVEV (reference sequence). The CDR3 is made up of 18 amino acids. With 1 base clipped from V and 1 base from J, the junction kept 6 bases outside the gene matches.

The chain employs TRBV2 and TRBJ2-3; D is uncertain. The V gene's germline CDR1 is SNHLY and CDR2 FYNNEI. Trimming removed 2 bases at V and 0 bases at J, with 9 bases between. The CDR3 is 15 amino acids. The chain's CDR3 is CASSEFGRSTDTQYF. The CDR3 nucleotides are TGTGCCAGCAGTGAATTCGGGCGAAGCACAGATACGCAGTATTTT.

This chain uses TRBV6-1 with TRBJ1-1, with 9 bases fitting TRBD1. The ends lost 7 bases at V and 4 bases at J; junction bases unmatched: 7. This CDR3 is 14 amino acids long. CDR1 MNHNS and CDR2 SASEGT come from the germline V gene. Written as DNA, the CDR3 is TGTGCCAGCATCCTCGGGACAGGGCTCACTGAAGCTTTCTTT. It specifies CASILGTGLTEAFF.

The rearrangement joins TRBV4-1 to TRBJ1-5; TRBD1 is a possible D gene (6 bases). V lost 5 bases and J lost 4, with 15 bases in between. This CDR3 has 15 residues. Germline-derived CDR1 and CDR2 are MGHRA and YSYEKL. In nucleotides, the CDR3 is TGCGCCAGCAGCTCCACAGGGCTCTGGAATCAGCCCCAGCATTTT. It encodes CASSSTGLWNQPQHF.

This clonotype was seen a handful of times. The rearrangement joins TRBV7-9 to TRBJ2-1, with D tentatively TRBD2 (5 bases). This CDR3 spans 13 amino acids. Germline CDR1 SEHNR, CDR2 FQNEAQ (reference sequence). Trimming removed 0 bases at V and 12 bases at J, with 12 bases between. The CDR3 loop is CASSLALGAGQFF. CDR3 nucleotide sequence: TGTGCCAGCAGCTTAGCGTTGGGAGCAGGGCAGTTCTTC. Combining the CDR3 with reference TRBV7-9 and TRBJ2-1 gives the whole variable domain DTGVSQNPRHKITKRGQNVTFRCDPISEHNRLYWYRQTLGQGPEFLTYFQNEAQLEKSRLLSDRFSAERPKGSFSTLEIQRTEQGDSAMYLCASSLALGAGQFFGPGTRLTVL.

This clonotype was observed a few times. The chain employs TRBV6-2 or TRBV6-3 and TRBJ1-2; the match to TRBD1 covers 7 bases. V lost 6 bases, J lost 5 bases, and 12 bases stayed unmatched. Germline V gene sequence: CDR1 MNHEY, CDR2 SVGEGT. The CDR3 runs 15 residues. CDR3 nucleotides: TGTGCCAGCAGCCGCCCGACAGGGTTCCGTTATGGCTACACCTTC. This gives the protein CASSRPTGFRYGYTF.

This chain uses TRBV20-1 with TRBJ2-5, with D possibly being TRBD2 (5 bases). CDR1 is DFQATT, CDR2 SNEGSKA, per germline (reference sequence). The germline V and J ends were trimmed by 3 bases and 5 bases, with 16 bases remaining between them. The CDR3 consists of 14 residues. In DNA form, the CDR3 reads TGCAGTGCTAGGAGTTTGGCGGGCCCGGAGACCCAGTACTTC. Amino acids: CSARSLAGPETQYF.

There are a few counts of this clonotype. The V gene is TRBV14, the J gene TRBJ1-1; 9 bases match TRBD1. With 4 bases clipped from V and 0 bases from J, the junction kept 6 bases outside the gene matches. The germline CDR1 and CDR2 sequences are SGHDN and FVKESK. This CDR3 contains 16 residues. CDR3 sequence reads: CASSLGQGTMNTEAFF. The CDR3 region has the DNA TGTGCCAGCAGCCTCGGACAGGGGACCATGAACACTGAAGCTTTCTTT.

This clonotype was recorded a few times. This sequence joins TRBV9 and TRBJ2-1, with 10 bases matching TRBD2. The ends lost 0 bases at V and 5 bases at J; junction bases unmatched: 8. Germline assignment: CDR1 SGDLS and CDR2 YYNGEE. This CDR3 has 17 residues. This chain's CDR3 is CASSVAIGSGGNNEQFF. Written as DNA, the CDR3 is TGTGCCAGCAGCGTAGCCATAGGTAGCGGGGGGAACAATGAGCAGTTCTTC.

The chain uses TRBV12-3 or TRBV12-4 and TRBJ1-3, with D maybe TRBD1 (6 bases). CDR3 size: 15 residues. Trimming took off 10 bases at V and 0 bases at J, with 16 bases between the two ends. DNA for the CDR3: TGTGCCAATCGCCTCAGGGGCTCCTCTGGAAACACCATATATTTT. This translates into CANRLRGSSGNTIYF.

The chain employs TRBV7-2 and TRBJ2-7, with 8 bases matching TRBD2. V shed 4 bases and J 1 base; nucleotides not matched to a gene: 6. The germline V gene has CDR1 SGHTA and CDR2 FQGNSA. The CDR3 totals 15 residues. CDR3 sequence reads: CASSSQRGTSYEQYF. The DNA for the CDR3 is TGTGCCAGCAGCTCTCAGCGGGGGACGTCCTACGAGCAGTACTTC.

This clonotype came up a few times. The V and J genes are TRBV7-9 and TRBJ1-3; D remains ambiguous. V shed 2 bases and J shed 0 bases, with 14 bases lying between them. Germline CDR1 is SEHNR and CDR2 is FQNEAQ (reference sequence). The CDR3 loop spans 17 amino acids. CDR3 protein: CASSLLVNGDSGNTIYF. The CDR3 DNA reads TGTGCCAGCAGCTTATTGGTCAACGGCGACTCTGGAAACACCATATATTTT. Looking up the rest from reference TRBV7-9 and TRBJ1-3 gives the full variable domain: DTGVSQNPRHKITKRGQNVTFRCDPISEHNRLYWYRQTLGQGPEFLTYFQNEAQLEKSRLLSDRFSAERPKGSFSTLEIQRTEQGDSAMYLCASSLLVNGDSGNTIYFGEGSWLTVV.

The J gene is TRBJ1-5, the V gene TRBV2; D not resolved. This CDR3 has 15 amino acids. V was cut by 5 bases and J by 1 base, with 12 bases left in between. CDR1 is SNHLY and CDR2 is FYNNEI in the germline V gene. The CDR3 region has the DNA TGTGCCAGCAGTTTGGAACAAAGGAGCAATCAGCCCCAGCATTTT. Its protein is CASSLEQRSNQPQHF. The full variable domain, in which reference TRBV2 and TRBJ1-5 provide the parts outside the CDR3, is EPEVTQTPSHQVTQMGQEVILRCVPISNHLYFYWYRQILGQKVEFLVSFYNNEISEKSEIFDDQFSVERPDGSNFTLKIRSTKLEDSAMYFCASSLEQRSNQPQHFGDGTRLSIL.

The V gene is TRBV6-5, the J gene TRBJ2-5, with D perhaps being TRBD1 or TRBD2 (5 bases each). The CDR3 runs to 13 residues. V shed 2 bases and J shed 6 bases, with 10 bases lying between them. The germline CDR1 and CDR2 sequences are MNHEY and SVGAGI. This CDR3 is CASSYGGIQTQYF. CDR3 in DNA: TGTGCCAGCAGTTACGGGGGAATTCAGACCCAGTACTTC.

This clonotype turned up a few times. CDR3 DNA sequence: TGCGCCAGCAGCTTGGTATGGGCTGGCGGGGAGCTGTTTTTT. This gives the protein CASSLVWAGGELFF. The rearrangement links TRBV5-1 to TRBJ2-2; D is uncertain. This CDR3 spans 14 amino acids. Germline CDR1 is SGHRS and CDR2 is YFSETQ. Trimming pared 0 bases from V and 7 bases from J, leaving 10 bases between.